Listed below are T cell receptor beta chains from one sample, sequenced in a study of cytomegalovirus exposure and HLA in healthy donors. The repertoire was sequenced with immunoSEQ multiplex PCR; TCRdb's copy has only in-frame clones and lacks some. The table includes tens of thousands of clones, approximately 70% detected once. The sequencing input was PBMCs. All receptors come from a woman between 45 and 60 years old in good health and CMV-seronegative. The CDR3 runs from the conserved cysteine through the conserved F or W. The D gene is left open where the match is weak. Rows may omit the clone size; those that give it use once, few, many or a size class.

d_call,cdr3_length,j_call,v_call,clone_size,cdr3_aa,cdr3_nt
-,15,TRBJ2-7,TRBV4-1,-,CASSQDAGSSYEQYF,TGCGCCAGCAGCCAAGATGCCGGGAGCTCCTACGAGCAGTACTTC
TRBD1,14,TRBJ2-7,TRBV5-1,-,CASSSGTGVGEQYF,TGCGCCAGCAGCTCCGGGACAGGGGTGGGAGAGCAGTACTTC
-,10,TRBJ1-2,TRBV6-6,-,CASYNYGYTF,TGTGCCAGCTATAACTATGGCTACACCTTC
TRBD2,16,TRBJ2-1,TRBV4-1,few,CASSQARLAVYNEQFF,TGCGCCAGCAGCCAAGCCCGGCTAGCGGTTTACAATGAGCAGTTCTTC
-,14,TRBJ2-7,TRBV27,-,CASRSPAGLYEQYF,TGTGCCAGCAGATCCCCAGCAGGTCTCTACGAGCAGTACTTC
-,14,TRBJ1-1,TRBV11-2,-,CASSWVGRFTEAFF,TGTGCCAGCAGCTGGGTCGGGAGGTTCACTGAAGCTTTCTTT
TRBD1,14,TRBJ2-7,TRBV5-4,once,CASSRQGIEYEQYF,TGTGCCAGCAGCCGACAGGGTATCGAGTACGAGCAGTACTTC
-,17,TRBJ1-5,TRBV7-7,once,CASRYRGTGWVNQPQHF,TGTGCTAGCAGATATAGAGGTACAGGGTGGGTCAATCAGCCCCAGCATTTT
-,15,TRBJ2-6,TRBV6-5,-,CASSAYSSGANVLTF,TGTGCCAGCAGTGCTTACAGCTCTGGGGCCAACGTCCTGACTTTC
-,14,TRBJ1-4,TRBV5-1,-,CASSLAGTSEKLFF,TGCGCCAGCAGCTTGGCCGGGACTTCCGAAAAACTGTTTTTT
-,15,TRBJ1-1,TRBV4-2,-,CASSQEEGSGTEAFF,TGTGCCAGCAGCCAAGAGGAGGGAAGTGGAACTGAAGCTTTCTTT
-,14,TRBJ2-5,TRBV25-1,-,CASSASGVQETQYF,TGTGCCAGCAGCGCTTCAGGGGTCCAAGAGACCCAGTACTTC
TRBD1,14,TRBJ2-1,TRBV11-2,-,CASSFGTGFDEQFF,TGTGCCAGCAGCTTCGGGACAGGATTCGATGAGCAGTTCTTC
-,15,TRBJ2-6,TRBV29-1,-,CSVEGRGSGANVLTF,TGCAGCGTTGAGGGTCGGGGCTCTGGGGCCAACGTCCTGACTTTC